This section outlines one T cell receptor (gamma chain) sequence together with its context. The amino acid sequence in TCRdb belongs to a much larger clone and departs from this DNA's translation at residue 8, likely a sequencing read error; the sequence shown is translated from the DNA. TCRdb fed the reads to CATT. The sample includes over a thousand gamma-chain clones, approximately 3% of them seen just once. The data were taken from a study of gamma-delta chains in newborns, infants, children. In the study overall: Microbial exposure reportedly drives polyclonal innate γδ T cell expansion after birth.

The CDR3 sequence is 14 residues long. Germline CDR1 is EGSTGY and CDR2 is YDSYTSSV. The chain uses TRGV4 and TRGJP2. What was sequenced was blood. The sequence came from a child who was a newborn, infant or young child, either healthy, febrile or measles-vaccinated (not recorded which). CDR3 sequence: CATWDGSNDWIKTF. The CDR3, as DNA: TGTGCCACCTGGGATGGTAGTAATGATTGGATCAAGACGTTT.